A selection of T cell receptor beta chains follows, all from one sample in a study of control samples from healthy donors and cancer patients. Clones were read by immunoSEQ multiplex PCR, and TCRdb kept only the in-frame ones, dropping some. The sample lists roughly 90,000 clones; 82% were seen once. The sequenced material came from blood. The origin of the receptors is a woman aged 60-70 years in good health. CDR3s include the opening cysteine and the closing phenylalanine or tryptophan. D genes are given only for firm matches. The size entry is marked missing in some rows and otherwise reads once, few, many or a size class.

>15|once|TRBJ2-7|TRBV7-2|TRBD1
TGTGCCAGCAGCTTCTCGGGACAGGGGCCGTACGAGCAGTACTTC
CASSFSGQGPYEQYF
>15|.|TRBJ2-5|TRBV4-1|TRBD2
TGCGCCAGCAGCCTTCCCGGGACTAGCGGCGAGACCCAGTACTTC
CASSLPGTSGETQYF
>13|.|TRBJ1-1|TRBV10-3|.
TGTGCCACTGAGGACAGCCGTAACACTGAAGCTTTCTTT
CATEDSRNTEAFF
>15|.|TRBJ1-6|TRBV5-1|.
TGCGCCAGCAGCTTAGATCAGGGTGGCAATTCACCCCTCCACTTT
CASSLDQGGNSPLHF
>12|.|TRBJ1-3|TRBV29-1|.
TGCAGCGTTGGGGAGGGGCAACACACCATATATTTT
CSVGEGQHTIYF
>16|.|TRBJ2-2|TRBV3-1/TRBV3-2|TRBD2
TGTGCCAGCAGCCAACAGCGGGGGGGCTCTACCGGGGAGCTGTTTTTT
CASSQQRGGSTGELFF
>14|.|TRBJ1-1|TRBV19|.
TGTGCCAGTAGTATACGAGGGGCGAGCACTGAAGCTTTCTTT
CASSIRGASTEAFF
>17|.|TRBJ2-4|TRBV7-2|TRBD1
TGTGCCAGCAGCTTAGCCGCCGGGACAGGGGGGTCAAACATTCAGTACTTC
CASSLAAGTGGSNIQYF
>15|many|TRBJ2-3|TRBV10-2|TRBD1
TGCGCCAGCAGGGAGGGGGACAGGGACACAGATACGCAGTATTTT
CASREGDRDTDTQYF
>13|.|TRBJ1-6|TRBV12-3/TRBV12-4|.
TGTGCCAGCAGTTTCCGCACCAATTCACCCCTCCACTTT
CASSFRTNSPLHF
>15|.|TRBJ1-1|TRBV11-2|.
TGTGCCAGCAGCTTAGTTGCGGGAATGAACACTGAAGCTTTCTTT
CASSLVAGMNTEAFF
>15|.|TRBJ1-3|TRBV28|.
TGTGCCAGCAGTACCGCAGGGCTTGCTGGAAACACCATATATTTT
CASSTAGLAGNTIYF
>13|few|TRBJ1-2|TRBV2|TRBD1
TGTGCCAGCACTGGACAGGGAATATATGGCTACACCTTC
CASTGQGIYGYTF
>15|.|TRBJ2-7|TRBV7-2|.
TGTGCCAGCAGCTTACAATCAGGGCACATTCACGAGCAGTACTTC
CASSLQSGHIHEQYF
>15|.|TRBJ2-2|TRBV6-5|.
.
CARYRCGEGSGELFF
>13|once|TRBJ1-6|TRBV14|.
TGTGCCAGCAGCCAGGATTATAATTCACCCCTCCACTTT
CASSQDYNSPLHF
>19|.|TRBJ2-7|TRBV28|.
.
CASSLSTGVASGASTSKYF
>14|.|TRBJ2-7|TRBV11-2|.
TGTGCCAGCAGCTTTTCGTCAGGGGCCTACGAGCAGTACTTC
CASSFSSGAYEQYF
>15|.|TRBJ2-3|TRBV11-3|.
TGTGCCAGCAGCTTATCCCCAGGGTTGATGGATACGCAGTATTTT
CASSLSPGLMDTQYF
>15|.|TRBJ1-5|TRBV6-2/TRBV6-3|TRBD1
TGTGCCAGCAGCTCGACAGGGAATAGCAATCAGCCCCAGCATTTT
CASSSTGNSNQPQHF
>13|.|TRBJ2-3|TRBV7-2|TRBD1
TGTGCCAGCAGCTTAGACAGGGGAGATACGCAGTATTTT
CASSLDRGDTQYF
>15|.|TRBJ2-6|TRBV6-2/TRBV6-3|.
TGTGCCAGCAGTTACACAAGACCCGGGGCCAACGTCCTGACTTTC
CASSYTRPGANVLTF
>12|.|TRBJ1-2|TRBV12-3/TRBV12-4|.
TGTGCCAGCAGGCAAGGGCTTTGGGGCTACACCTTC
CASRQGLWGYTF
>10|.|TRBJ1-5|TRBV6-5|.
TGTGCCAGCAGTCACCAGCCCCAGCATTTT
CASSHQPQHF
>15|few|TRBJ2-1|TRBV6-5|.
TGTGCCAGCAGACAGGGTTGGAACTCAAACAATGAGCAGTTCTTC
CASRQGWNSNNEQFF
>16|.|TRBJ2-5|TRBV7-2|TRBD2
TGTGCCAGCGGAAGACTAGCGGGGGGGCCGGGGGAGACCCAGTACTTC
CASGRLAGGPGETQYF
>15|.|TRBJ1-3|TRBV7-9|.
TGTGCCAGCAGCTTAGCAGAGTCCTCTGGAAACACCATATATTTT
CASSLAESSGNTIYF
>15|.|TRBJ1-5|TRBV6-1|TRBD1
TGTGCCAGCAGTGAAACAGGGGATTACAATCAGCCCCAGCATTTT
CASSETGDYNQPQHF
>11|.|TRBJ2-1|TRBV19|.
TGTGCCAGTAGGGATGGGGCCCAGCAGTTCTTC
CASRDGAQQFF
>16|.|TRBJ1-4|TRBV7-9|TRBD1
TGTGCCAGCAGCGTTACAGGGGGCGCAACTAATGAAAAACTGTTTTTT
CASSVTGGATNEKLFF
>16|.|TRBJ2-1|TRBV6-4|TRBD1
TGTGCCAGCAGTGACTCCGCGACAGGGAGTTACAATGAGCAGTTCTTC
CASSDSATGSYNEQFF
>15|.|TRBJ1-5|TRBV2|TRBD1
TGTGCCAGCAGCAACAGGGGGTTAAGCAATCAGCCCCAGCATTTT
CASSNRGLSNQPQHF
>14|.|TRBJ2-1|TRBV6-1|TRBD2
TGTGCCAGCAGTTCATTGGGCGGGAGCAATGAGCAGTTCTTC
CASSSLGGSNEQFF
>15|.|TRBJ2-1|TRBV3-1/TRBV3-2|TRBD2
TGTGCCAGCAGCCAAGCTAGCGGGAGGTCCAATGAGCAGTTCTTC
CASSQASGRSNEQFF
>14|once|TRBJ2-1|TRBV5-1|.
TGCGCCAGCAGCCTAGTCTCGACTCGGAATGAGCAGTTCTTC
CASSLVSTRNEQFF
>15|.|TRBJ1-6|TRBV5-4|TRBD1
TGTGCCAGCAGCTTTAACAGGGGGAGGGATTCACCCCTCCACTTT
CASSFNRGRDSPLHF
>12|.|TRBJ2-2|TRBV6-6|.
TGTGCCAGCAGCGAACACAGCGGGGAGCTGTTTTTT
CASSEHSGELFF
>12|.|TRBJ1-5|TRBV6-4|.
TGTGCCAGCAGCGTCGCGGGCCAGCCCCAGCATTTT
CASSVAGQPQHF
>15|.|TRBJ2-5|TRBV28|.
TGTGCCAGCAGTCCCGGCGGGATAGCAACGAAGACCCAGTACTTC
CASSPGGIATKTQYF
>14|.|TRBJ2-3|TRBV10-2|TRBD2
TGCGCCAGCAGGTTAGCGGGAGTAACGGATACGCAGTATTTT
CASRLAGVTDTQYF
>11|once|TRBJ1-1|TRBV2|.
TGTGCCAGCAGTAGTTACACTGAAGCTTTCTTT
CASSSYTEAFF
>15|.|TRBJ1-2|TRBV7-9|.
TGTGCCAGCAGCTCCCACAGGGCCTATGACTATGGCTACACCTTC
CASSSHRAYDYGYTF
>12|.|TRBJ1-2|TRBV27|.
TGTGCCAGCAGTTCAGTGTTCTATGGCTACACCTTC
CASSSVFYGYTF